Listed below are T cell receptor beta chains from one sample, sequenced in a study of cytomegalovirus exposure and HLA in healthy donors. The method was immunoSEQ multiplex PCR; TCRdb's version includes in-frame clones alone and lacks a portion of them. Found here are 60,000 to 85,000 clones; the top ten clones hold approximately 14%. Sequenced material: PBMCs. These receptors were taken from a man aged 45 to 65 in good health and CMV-seropositive. Both conserved end residues are part of each CDR3. D genes are given only for firm matches.

v_gene: TRBV7-6
j_gene: TRBJ2-1
d_gene: NA
CDR3nt: TGTGCCAGCAGCCACGGGAGTGCTTACAATGAGCAGTTCTTC
CDR3aa: CASSHGSAYNEQFF

v_gene: TRBV5-1
j_gene: TRBJ1-6
d_gene: TRBD1
CDR3nt: TGCGCCAGCAGCTTGGAGGGACAGGGGCAGTCACCCCTCCACTTT
CDR3aa: CASSLEGQGQSPLHF

v_gene: TRBV4-2
j_gene: TRBJ1-5
d_gene: NA
CDR3nt: TGTGCCAGCAGCCAAGATTTCGGGGAGGGACAGCCCCAGCATTTT
CDR3aa: CASSQDFGEGQPQHF

v_gene: TRBV10-3
j_gene: TRBJ1-2
d_gene: NA
CDR3nt: TGTGCCATCAGTGAGTCAGGACAGTATGGCTACACCTTC
CDR3aa: CAISESGQYGYTF

v_gene: TRBV19
j_gene: TRBJ1-5
d_gene: TRBD1
CDR3nt: TGTGCCAGTAGTCCCTGGACAGGGGATTTCAATCAGCCCCAGCATTTT
CDR3aa: CASSPWTGDFNQPQHF

v_gene: TRBV9
j_gene: TRBJ1-2
d_gene: TRBD1
CDR3nt: TGTGCCAGCAGCTGGACAGGGGAGGACGGCTACACCTTC
CDR3aa: CASSWTGEDGYTF

v_gene: TRBV12-5
j_gene: TRBJ1-2
d_gene: TRBD1
CDR3nt: TGTGCTAGTGGTCGGACAGGGGCCTTTAACTATGGCTACACCTTC
CDR3aa: CASGRTGAFNYGYTF

v_gene: TRBV5-1
j_gene: TRBJ2-5
d_gene: TRBD2
CDR3nt: TGCGCCAGCAGCTTGGAGGTGGCAGCGGGGGGGCCGGCGACCCAGTACTTC
CDR3aa: CASSLEVAAGGPATQYF

v_gene: TRBV6-5
j_gene: TRBJ1-1
d_gene: TRBD1
CDR3nt: TGTGCCAGCAGTTACTCCGGGACAGGCTATGAAGCTTTCTTT
CDR3aa: CASSYSGTGYEAFF

v_gene: TRBV28
j_gene: TRBJ1-4
d_gene: NA
CDR3nt: TGTGCCAGCAGTCCTAACGGGGTTATTGATGAAAAACTGTTTTTT
CDR3aa: CASSPNGVIDEKLFF

v_gene: TRBV19
j_gene: TRBJ2-7
d_gene: TRBD1
CDR3nt: TGTGCCAGTCAGAACCACGGGACAGGGGGCGAGCAGTACTTC
CDR3aa: CASQNHGTGGEQYF

v_gene: TRBV29-1
j_gene: TRBJ2-7
d_gene: NA
CDR3nt: TGCAGCGTTGCGCTACCCTACGAGCAGTACTTC
CDR3aa: CSVALPYEQYF

v_gene: TRBV6-1
j_gene: TRBJ1-3
d_gene: NA
CDR3nt: TGTGCCAGCACCAAGGAGACTGGCTCTGGAAACACCATATATTTT
CDR3aa: CASTKETGSGNTIYF

v_gene: TRBV6-6
j_gene: TRBJ1-2
d_gene: TRBD1
CDR3nt: TGTGCCAGCAGACGGGACAGCCAAGATCCTGGCTACACCTTC
CDR3aa: CASRRDSQDPGYTF

v_gene: TRBV19
j_gene: TRBJ2-7
d_gene: NA
CDR3nt: TGTGCCAGTTCCTTCGGAGGGAGCTCCTACGAGCAGTACTTC
CDR3aa: CASSFGGSSYEQYF

v_gene: TRBV10-3
j_gene: TRBJ2-3
d_gene: NA
CDR3nt: TGTGCCATCAGCGGGGTCACAGATACGCAGTATTTT
CDR3aa: CAISGVTDTQYF

v_gene: TRBV10-2
j_gene: TRBJ2-4
d_gene: NA
CDR3nt: TGCGCCAGCAGTGAGTCGGGCAGTTCTAACATTCAGTACTTC
CDR3aa: CASSESGSSNIQYF

v_gene: TRBV6-5
j_gene: TRBJ2-5
d_gene: NA
CDR3nt: TGTGCCAGCAGTGGGACTGAGAAGACCCAGTACTTC
CDR3aa: CASSGTEKTQYF

v_gene: TRBV7-9
j_gene: TRBJ2-4
d_gene: TRBD1
CDR3nt: TGTGCCAGCAGCAACCCGGGGTCAGGGGGCAACATTCAGTACTTC
CDR3aa: CASSNPGSGGNIQYF

v_gene: TRBV11-2
j_gene: TRBJ2-2
d_gene: NA
CDR3nt: TGTGCCAGCAGCTCCTCGGGAGCGGCCGGGGAGCTGTTTTTT
CDR3aa: CASSSSGAAGELFF

v_gene: TRBV5-6
j_gene: TRBJ1-6
d_gene: NA
CDR3nt: TGTGCCAGCAGCTTGTACGGGTTAAATTCACCCCTCCACTTT
CDR3aa: CASSLYGLNSPLHF

v_gene: TRBV9
j_gene: TRBJ1-1
d_gene: NA
CDR3nt: TGTGCCAGCAGCCCCGAGGGCACTGAAGCTTTCTTT
CDR3aa: CASSPEGTEAFF

v_gene: TRBV19
j_gene: TRBJ2-2
d_gene: TRBD2
CDR3nt: TGTGCCAGTAGTATTTTACTAGCGGGAGACACCGGGGAGCTGTTTTTT
CDR3aa: CASSILLAGDTGELFF

v_gene: TRBV9
j_gene: TRBJ1-3
d_gene: TRBD1
CDR3nt: TGTGCCAGCAGCCAAGGGGCAGGGGGCGGTGGAAACACCATATATTTT
CDR3aa: CASSQGAGGGGNTIYF

v_gene: TRBV5-1
j_gene: TRBJ1-1
d_gene: NA
CDR3nt: TGCGCCAGCCGTATTCAGGGGAACACTGAAGCTTTCTTT
CDR3aa: CASRIQGNTEAFF